This T cell receptor beta chain came from a study of blood T cell repertoires in COVID-19. Looked up from germline, CDR1 is MDHEN and CDR2 is SYDVKM. V lost 6 bases to trimming and J lost 5 bases; unmatched junction nucleotides: 5. The CDR3 length is 15 residues. This clone appeared once. The repertoire was sequenced with immunoSEQ multiplex PCR; TCRdb's copy has only in-frame clones and lacks some. Of over 200,000 clones in the sample, 80% to 90% were seen once. The chain carries TRBV28 and TRBJ2-7; 15 bases are shared with TRBD2. The clonotype originates from a man aged 18 to 30 who had recovered from COVID-19. What was sequenced was PBMCs or T cells enriched from blood (not recorded which). The CDR3 region is CASSPGLAGGDEQYF. The CDR3 DNA reads as TGTGCCAGCAGCCCCGGACTAGCGGGAGGGGACGAGCAGTACTTC.